This TCR beta chain was sequenced during a study of lymphopenia after photon versus proton radiotherapy (dated by TCRdb to the late 2010s). Regarding the research as a whole: In patients with gastrointestinal tumors who developed high-grade lymphopenia, the study compared the immunological effects of photon radiation therapy with those of proton radiation therapy. The study was designed to characterize how the impact on the immune system differs between the two radiation modalities. The cohort comprised more than 15 patients with gastrointestinal tumors who received either photon or proton therapy and then developed lymphopenia.

Receptor libraries were prepared by the immunoSEQ multiplex PCR assay. T cell repertoires were profiled with deep sequencing of rearranged TCR beta loci together with multiparametric flow cytometry. TCRdb stores this immuneACCESS table with in-frame sequences only. Part of the clones is absent; in the studies checked, under half of the shortfall reflects unresolved V genes, and no reason is known for the rest. For this sample the table gives about 70,000 clones, of which about 90% were detected only once. Of the sample, about a tenth is held by the ten largest clones. From the cysteine up to the phenylalanine, the CDR3 has a length of 15 residues. Left in the record is the CDR3 DNA by itself, 45 bases read in frame from the first base. CDR1 LNHNV and CDR2 YYDKDF are derived from the germline V gene (reference sequence). Trimming at the junction amounts to 0 bases on V and 5 bases on J, and the germline ends lie 14 bases apart.

As concerns this clone: The antigen it binds to is not known. Base qualities are not at hand, and no much larger clone is one base apart.

Overall study results and their limits: After the lymphocyte count nadir, photon-treated repertoires showed oligoclonal expansion, especially of CD8+ Temra cells, which drove the drop in diversity. The survival association was examined only in patients who died, and the authors described better survival with proton therapy as a possibility, not as a demonstrated result. During treatment, patients who received proton therapy stayed relatively stable, whereas patients who received photon therapy lost naive T cells and TCR diversity and gained effector/memory populations. Across the cohort, among patients who died, a greater drop in TCR diversity after the nadir was inversely correlated with overall survival time.

The chain uses TRBV15 and TRBJ2-7; the D gene identity is not certain. Sequenced material: peripheral blood, taken from a patient treated with proton-based radiotherapy. The sequence came from a man older than 75 with esophageal cancer. Here the CDR3 is given as CATSREGWIEDEQYF. The base sequence is TGTGCCACCAGCAGAGAGGGCTGGATCGAGGACGAGCAGTACTTC. The variable domain in full, with residues beyond the CDR3 obtained from the reference TRBV15 and TRBJ2-7 genes, is DAMVIQNPRYQVTQFGKPVTLSCSQTLNHNVMYWYQQKSSQAPKLLFHYYDKDFNNEADTPDNFQSRRPNTSFCFLDIRSPGLGDTAMYLCATSREGWIEDEQYFGPGTRLTVT.